This entry lists 21 T cell receptor beta chains sequenced from one sample in a study of chemoradiotherapy in HPV16-positive cancers. Assay: immunoSEQ multiplex PCR; the TCRdb copy retains only in-frame clones and omits some. The sample records fewer than 30,000 clones, less than 95% being singletons. This specimen was taken from a patient who underwent chemoradiotherapy. The receptors shown here come from a human donor with HPV-associated anogenital cancer.

The chain has TRBV7-8 and TRBJ2-7; 9 bases are a match to TRBD2. CDR1 is SGHVS and CDR2 is FQNEAQ in the germline V gene. The CDR3 length is 16 residues. Germline trimming cut 5 bases from V and 7 bases from J; bases unmatched to any gene: 15. The CDR3 nucleotides are TGTGCCAGCAGCCCACCAACCCTCGGACTAGCGCGAGAGCAGTACTTC. Translated: CASSPPTLGLAREQYF. Looking up the rest from reference TRBV7-8 and TRBJ2-7 gives the full variable domain: GAGVSQSPRYKVAKRGQDVALRCDPISGHVSLFWYQQALGQGPEFLTYFQNEAQLDKSGLPSDRFFAERPEGSVSTLKIQRTQQEDSAVYLCASSPPTLGLAREQYFGPGTRLTVT.

The rearrangement links TRBV29-1 to TRBJ2-2; the match to TRBD1 covers 10 bases. V lost 7 bases to trimming and J lost 6 bases; unmatched junction nucleotides: 8. The CDR3 spans 14 residues. Germline-derived CDR1 and CDR2 are SQVTM and ANQGSEA. CDR3 protein: CSAPGQGPAGELFF. The DNA of the CDR3 is TGCAGCGCCCCGGGACAGGGGCCTGCCGGGGAGCTGTTTTTT.

This rearrangement joins TRBV6-5 to TRBJ2-7; D unresolved. The CDR3 extends over 12 amino acids. The germline gives CDR1 MNHEY, CDR2 SVGAGI. The V end lost 5 bases, the J end lost 4 bases, and 9 bases lay between the germline ends. The CDR3 loop is CASSKGRYEQYF. For the CDR3, the DNA is TGTGCCAGCAGTAAGGGCAGGTACGAGCAGTACTTC.

The CDR3 protein is CASSGWVLGELFF. In DNA form, the CDR3 reads TGTGCCAGTAGCGGTTGGGTTCTCGGGGAGCTGTTTTTT. The J gene is TRBJ2-2, the V gene TRBV19, with no clear D. The CDR3 is 13 residues long. Germline-derived CDR1 and CDR2 are LNHDA and SQIVND (reference sequence). V lost 6 bases to trimming and J lost 7 bases, with 12 bases between them.

The chain joins TRBV6-1 to TRBJ1-3, with a weak D call TRBD1 (6 bases). The V gene's germline CDR1 is MNHNS and CDR2 SASEGT. V was shortened by 2 bases and J by 0 bases, with 14 bases between the two germline ends. The CDR3 loop spans 17 amino acids. Here the CDR3 reads CASSERMGALSGNTIYF. The DNA for the CDR3 is TGTGCCAGCAGTGAACGGATGGGGGCCCTCTCTGGAAACACCATATATTTT.

V gene TRBV2 combines with J gene TRBJ1-4; the D is unclear. This CDR3 is 12 amino acids long. V was cut by 6 bases and J by 10 bases, with 12 bases left in between. Germline V gives CDR1 SNHLY, CDR2 FYNNEI. The CDR3 spells CASSVKRVKLFF. DNA of the CDR3: TGTGCCAGCAGCGTAAAAAGGGTAAAACTGTTTTTT.

The CDR3 DNA follows: TGTGCCACCAGCAATGTAAATAGCAATCAGCCCCAGCATTTT. Amino acid sequence: CATSNVNSNQPQHF. The chain has TRBV15 and TRBJ1-5; no reliable D call. The germline V gene encodes CDR1 LNHNV and CDR2 YYDKDF (reference sequence). Trimming stripped 4 bases from V and 0 bases from J, with 7 bases between. This CDR3 region has 14 residues.

V usage is TRBV28 and J usage is TRBJ2-5; the match to TRBD1 covers 7 bases. J lost 2 bases, V lost 3 bases, and 6 bases had no gene match. There are 15 residues in the CDR3. Germline V gene data show CDR1 as MDHEN and CDR2 as SYDVKM. The CDR3: CASSLRGTVQETQYF. CDR3 nucleotides: TGTGCCAGCAGTTTGAGGGGGACAGTTCAAGAGACCCAGTACTTC.

J is TRBJ1-6 and V is TRBV11-1; no definite D call. Germline CDR1 reads SGHAT; CDR2 reads FQDESV (reference sequence). There are 13 residues in the CDR3. The V and J ends lost 1 base and 9 bases respectively, with 7 bases between them. This CDR3 reads CASSLGEGSPLHF. In DNA form, the CDR3 reads TGTGCCAGCAGCTTAGGAGAGGGTTCACCCCTCCACTTT.

The rearrangement links TRBV19 to TRBJ2-7; 10 nucleotides line up with TRBD1. With V trimmed by 4 bases and J by 6 bases, 6 bases remained unmatched. Germline assignment: CDR1 LNHDA and CDR2 SQIVND (reference sequence). This CDR3 has 14 amino acids. As DNA, the CDR3 is TGTGCCAGTAGTACCCGACAGGGGGCTCGCGAGCAGTACTTC. Translation: CASSTRQGAREQYF.

This rearrangement joins TRBV28 to TRBJ2-1; no firm D call. Germline loops: CDR1 MDHEN, CDR2 SYDVKM. This CDR3 is built from 11 residues. Trimming took off 6 bases at V and 6 bases at J, with 6 bases between the two ends. CDR3 nucleotide sequence: TGTGCCAGCAGGCAGTTCAATGAGCAGTTCTTC. This sequence encodes CASRQFNEQFF.

The chain is built from TRBV20-1 and TRBJ2-1, with 7 bases that match TRBD2. With V trimmed by 1 base and J by 16 bases, 7 bases remained unmatched. The length of the CDR3 is 11 residues. Germline assignment: CDR1 DFQATT and CDR2 SNEGSKA (reference sequence). The CDR3 is CSARVPGGSFF. The DNA of the CDR3 is TGCAGTGCTAGAGTACCTGGCGGGAGTTTCTTC.

This chain joins TRBV27 and TRBJ2-7; D assignment may be TRBD1 or TRBD2 (5 bases each). Trimming took 6 bases from V and 6 from J, leaving 15 bases between them. Germline V lookup: CDR1 MNHEY, CDR2 SMNVEV (reference sequence). The CDR3 extends over 13 amino acids. CDR3 residues: CASSRGPVAEQYF. DNA for the CDR3: TGTGCCAGCAGCCGGGGCCCGGTAGCCGAGCAGTACTTC.

The chain employs TRBV5-4 and TRBJ2-2; D gene unclear. Germline-derived CDR1 and CDR2 are SGHNT and YYREEE (reference sequence). This CDR3 comprises 13 residues. Between the trimmed V and J ends, which lost 4 bases and 0 bases, there was a span of 4 bases. In DNA form, the CDR3 reads TGTGCCAGCAGCGTTACGAACACCGGGGAGCTGTTTTTT. It encodes CASSVTNTGELFF.

This chain's CDR3 is CASSLVRGRVNEQFF. The CDR3 coding sequence is TGTGCCAGCAGCTTAGTTCGCGGGAGGGTCAATGAGCAGTTCTTC. This chain uses TRBV11-2 with TRBJ2-1; 9 bases match TRBD2. With 1 base clipped from V and 6 bases from J, the junction kept 4 bases outside the gene matches. The CDR3 length is 15 residues. Germline-derived CDR1 and CDR2 are SGHAT and FQNNGV.

The rearrangement uses TRBV6-1 and TRBJ2-3, with a possible D match to TRBD1 (6 bases). The V and J ends lost 2 bases and 2 bases respectively, with 11 bases between them. CDR1 and CDR2 (germline): MNHNS, SASEGT. This CDR3 has 15 residues. CDR3 residues: CASSEHRATTDTQYF. As DNA, the CDR3 is TGTGCCAGCAGTGAACACAGGGCGACCACAGATACGCAGTATTTT.

The chain links TRBV5-1 to TRBJ1-2; a possible D gene is TRBD1 (6 bases). Between the trimmed V and J ends, which lost 4 bases and 7 bases, there was a span of 11 bases. From germline, CDR1 is SGHRS and CDR2 YFSETQ. The CDR3 extends over 12 amino acids. This chain's CDR3 is CASSPMDSGYTF. CDR3 coding DNA: TGCGCCAGCAGCCCAATGGACAGTGGCTACACCTTC. Drawing the rest from reference TRBV5-1 and TRBJ1-2, the complete variable domain is KAGVTQTPRYLIKTRGQQVTLSCSPISGHRSVSWYQQTPGQGLQFLFEYFSETQRNKGNFPGRFSGRQFSNSRSEMNVSTLELGDSALYLCASSPMDSGYTFGSGTRLTVV.

The chain uses TRBV12-5 and TRBJ1-5; tentatively, D is TRBD1 (5 bases). This CDR3 comprises 13 residues. From germline, CDR1 is LGHNT and CDR2 FRNRAP. Trimming took 7 bases from V and 4 from J, leaving 11 bases between them. The CDR3 DNA is TGTGCTAGTGCCCCGGGACCGAATCAGCCCCAGCATTTT. Translation: CASAPGPNQPQHF.

V usage is TRBV19 and J usage is TRBJ1-4; D might be TRBD1 (5 bases). Looked up from germline, CDR1 is LNHDA and CDR2 is SQIVND (reference sequence). Trimming removed 7 bases from V and 5 bases from J, with 14 bases in between. The CDR3 covers 14 residues. This CDR3 reads CASKLPGRNEKLFF. The CDR3 bases are TGTGCCAGTAAACTCCCGGGACGGAATGAAAAACTGTTTTTT. Looking up the rest from reference TRBV19 and TRBJ1-4 gives the full variable domain: DGGITQSPKYLFRKEGQNVTLSCEQNLNHDAMYWYRQDPGQGLRLIYYSQIVNDFQKGDIAEGYSVSREKKESFPLTVTSAQKNPTAFYLCASKLPGRNEKLFFGSGTQLSVL.

The chain employs TRBV6-5 and TRBJ1-6; D not resolved. CDR3 length: 13 residues. Germline lookup yields CDR1 MNHEY and CDR2 SVGAGI. The germline V and J ends were trimmed by 2 bases and 2 bases, with 1 base remaining between them. CDR3 in DNA: TGTGCCAGCAGTTACACCTATAATTCACCCCTCCACTTT. Residues: CASSYTYNSPLHF.

This clone was observed a few times. This chain uses TRBV9 with TRBJ2-7, with D possibly TRBD1 on 6 matching bases. Trimming took off 3 bases at V and 3 bases at J, with 13 bases between the two ends. Looked up from germline, CDR1 is SGDLS and CDR2 is YYNGEE. The length of the CDR3 is 14 residues. The CDR3 DNA follows: TGTGCCAGCAGCGCCGGGGACAAGAACTACGAGCAGTACTTC. Its translation: CASSAGDKNYEQYF.